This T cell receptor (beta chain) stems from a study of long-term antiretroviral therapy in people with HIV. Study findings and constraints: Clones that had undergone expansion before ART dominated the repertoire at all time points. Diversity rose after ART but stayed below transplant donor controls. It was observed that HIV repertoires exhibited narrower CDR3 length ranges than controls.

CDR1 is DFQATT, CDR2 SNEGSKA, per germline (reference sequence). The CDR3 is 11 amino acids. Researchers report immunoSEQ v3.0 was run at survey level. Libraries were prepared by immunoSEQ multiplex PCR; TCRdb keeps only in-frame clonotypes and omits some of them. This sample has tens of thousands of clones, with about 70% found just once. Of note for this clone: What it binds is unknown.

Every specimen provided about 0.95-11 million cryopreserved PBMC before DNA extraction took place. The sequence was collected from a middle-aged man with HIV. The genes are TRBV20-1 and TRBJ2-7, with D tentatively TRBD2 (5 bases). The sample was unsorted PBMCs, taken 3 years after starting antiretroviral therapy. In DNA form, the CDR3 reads TGCACTTCCGGGGATAACTACGAGCAGTACTTC. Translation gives CTSGDNYEQYF.